These T cell receptor beta chains were read from a single sample in a study of cytomegalovirus exposure and HLA in healthy donors. TCRdb keeps only in-frame clones here, not all; method: immunoSEQ multiplex PCR. In the table there are over 150,000 clones, 80% to 90% of which are singletons. The source material was PBMCs. Source of these receptors: a man in his fifties in good health and CMV-seropositive. Each CDR3 is given with its conserved first and last residue. The order of the fields is CDR3 DNA, CDR3 protein, V gene, clone size, J gene, D gene. D genes are given only for firm matches. Clone sizes are given selectively: once, few, many, or a class where the clone is expanded.

CDR3nt: TGTGCCAGCAGCTCCCAGGGCAAAAAGCGGGAGGGTTATATGACAGATACGCAGTATTTT
CDR3aa: CASSSQGKKREGYMTDTQYF
v_gene: TRBV7-6
abundance: .
j_gene: TRBJ2-3
d_gene: TRBD2

CDR3nt: TGTGCCAGCAGCCAAGCCATGACAGGGGGATATACGCAGTATTTT
CDR3aa: CASSQAMTGGYTQYF
v_gene: TRBV5-4
abundance: once
j_gene: TRBJ2-3
d_gene: TRBD1

CDR3nt: TGTGCCAGCAGCGTAGAGGGACAGGCTAATTCACCCCTCCACTTT
CDR3aa: CASSVEGQANSPLHF
v_gene: TRBV9
abundance: .
j_gene: TRBJ1-6
d_gene: TRBD1

CDR3nt: TGTGCCAGCACACCTCCGGGACTACGCACAGATACGCAGTATTTT
CDR3aa: CASTPPGLRTDTQYF
v_gene: TRBV6-6
abundance: .
j_gene: TRBJ2-3
d_gene: TRBD2

CDR3nt: TGTGCCAGCAGCGCCGGGGAAGCGGGGGGTGGCAGGGGCACAGATACGCAGTATTTT
CDR3aa: CASSAGEAGGGRGTDTQYF
v_gene: TRBV9
abundance: .
j_gene: TRBJ2-3
d_gene: TRBD2

CDR3nt: TGTGCCAGCAGCTTAACGGCGACAGGGAACACTGAAGCTTTCTTT
CDR3aa: CASSLTATGNTEAFF
v_gene: TRBV7-3
abundance: .
j_gene: TRBJ1-1
d_gene: .

CDR3nt: TGTGCCAGCAGGACAGACTCCTACGAGCAGTACTTC
CDR3aa: CASRTDSYEQYF
v_gene: TRBV11-2
abundance: .
j_gene: TRBJ2-7
d_gene: .

CDR3nt: TGCGCCAGCAGCCAAGATGGTCGGTACACCGGGGAGCTGTTTTTT
CDR3aa: CASSQDGRYTGELFF
v_gene: TRBV4-3
abundance: .
j_gene: TRBJ2-2
d_gene: .

CDR3nt: TGTGCCAGCAGCTTAACCGGAGGGCCGGAGACCCAGTACTTC
CDR3aa: CASSLTGGPETQYF
v_gene: TRBV5-5
abundance: once
j_gene: TRBJ2-5
d_gene: .

CDR3nt: TGCGCCAGCAGCCTTTATCCGACAGGTTTGAACACTGAAGCTTTCTTT
CDR3aa: CASSLYPTGLNTEAFF
v_gene: TRBV4-3
abundance: .
j_gene: TRBJ1-1
d_gene: .

CDR3nt: TGTGCCAGCAGCTTACGGGGGGGGAACACCGGGGAGCTGTTTTTT
CDR3aa: CASSLRGGNTGELFF
v_gene: TRBV7-2
abundance: .
j_gene: TRBJ2-2
d_gene: TRBD2

CDR3nt: TGTGCCAGCAGCTTGGGAGTGGGCAGGAACACCGGGGAGCTGTTTTTT
CDR3aa: CASSLGVGRNTGELFF
v_gene: TRBV5-4
abundance: .
j_gene: TRBJ2-2
d_gene: .

CDR3nt: TGTGCCAGCAGCTTAGCCGTCTACGAGCAGTACTTC
CDR3aa: CASSLAVYEQYF
v_gene: TRBV7-2
abundance: .
j_gene: TRBJ2-7
d_gene: .

CDR3nt: TGCAGCGTTGTCACTAGCGGGGGGTCAGATACGCAGTATTTT
CDR3aa: CSVVTSGGSDTQYF
v_gene: TRBV29-1
abundance: .
j_gene: TRBJ2-3
d_gene: TRBD2

CDR3nt: TGTGCCAGCAGCCCTGGACAGTTCAATCAGCCCCAGCATTTT
CDR3aa: CASSPGQFNQPQHF
v_gene: TRBV7-6
abundance: .
j_gene: TRBJ1-5
d_gene: .

CDR3nt: TGTGCCAGCAGCTTACGGGCAGGGTTCGTGAACACTGAAGCTTTCTTT
CDR3aa: CASSLRAGFVNTEAFF
v_gene: TRBV7-2
abundance: .
j_gene: TRBJ1-1
d_gene: .

CDR3nt: TGTGCCAGCAGCGCGAGGAGAAGCTCCTACAATGAGCAGTTCTTC
CDR3aa: CASSARRSSYNEQFF
v_gene: TRBV7-3
abundance: .
j_gene: TRBJ2-1
d_gene: .

CDR3nt: TGTGCCAGCAGGGGCCTCTACGAGCAGTACTTC
CDR3aa: CASRGLYEQYF
v_gene: TRBV6-5
abundance: .
j_gene: TRBJ2-7
d_gene: .

CDR3nt: TGTGCCAGCAGCCAAGAGACAGCGGAGCAGTTCTTC
CDR3aa: CASSQETAEQFF
v_gene: TRBV4-2
abundance: .
j_gene: TRBJ2-1
d_gene: .

CDR3nt: TGTGCCAGCAGTCAAATTGAGGGCGAAGCTTTCTTT
CDR3aa: CASSQIEGEAFF
v_gene: TRBV11-2
abundance: few
j_gene: TRBJ1-1
d_gene: .

CDR3nt: TGCGCCAGCAGCTTGGACCGACAGGGGGCGCTTCCGTACGAGCAGTACTTC
CDR3aa: CASSLDRQGALPYEQYF
v_gene: TRBV5-1
abundance: .
j_gene: TRBJ2-7
d_gene: TRBD1

CDR3nt: TGTGCCAGCAGCCCAAGAAGCGGGGGAAGGGAGACCCAGTACTTC
CDR3aa: CASSPRSGGRETQYF
v_gene: TRBV11-3
abundance: .
j_gene: TRBJ2-5
d_gene: TRBD2

CDR3nt: TGTGCCAGCAGTGAAGCACAGAGCTCCTACGAGCAGTACTTC
CDR3aa: CASSEAQSSYEQYF
v_gene: TRBV6-1
abundance: .
j_gene: TRBJ2-7
d_gene: .

CDR3nt: TGTGCCAGCAGCTTGGGGGGACAGCAAGAGACCCAGTACTTC
CDR3aa: CASSLGGQQETQYF
v_gene: TRBV5-4
abundance: .
j_gene: TRBJ2-5
d_gene: TRBD1

CDR3nt: TGTGCCACCAGCACGGGGACTAGCGGGAGAAACGTGCAGTTCTTC
CDR3aa: CATSTGTSGRNVQFF
v_gene: TRBV15
abundance: few
j_gene: TRBJ2-1
d_gene: TRBD2

CDR3nt: TGTGCCAGTAGTATAAAAACCGGGACAGGGCATTCGAGAACCTTC
CDR3aa: CASSIKTGTGHSRTF
v_gene: TRBV19
abundance: .
j_gene: TRBJ1-2
d_gene: TRBD1

CDR3nt: TGTGCCAGCTCCCGGCCGGGACAGGGGTGGAATGAGCAGTTCTTC
CDR3aa: CASSRPGQGWNEQFF
v_gene: TRBV18
abundance: .
j_gene: TRBJ2-1
d_gene: TRBD1

CDR3nt: TGTGCCAGCAGCCGGGGGAGGGAGACCCAGTACTTC
CDR3aa: CASSRGRETQYF
v_gene: TRBV5-6
abundance: .
j_gene: TRBJ2-5
d_gene: .

CDR3nt: TGTGCCAGCAGCAAATCGGGGGGGTACGCCGGGGAGCTGTTTTTT
CDR3aa: CASSKSGGYAGELFF
v_gene: TRBV9
abundance: .
j_gene: TRBJ2-2
d_gene: TRBD2

CDR3nt: TGTGCCAGCGGGACTAGCGGGTTTCTATACGAGCAGTACTTC
CDR3aa: CASGTSGFLYEQYF
v_gene: TRBV27
abundance: .
j_gene: TRBJ2-7
d_gene: TRBD2

CDR3nt: TGTGCCAGCAGCCCGGGACTAGCGGGGGCCGGGTACGAGCAGTACTTC
CDR3aa: CASSPGLAGAGYEQYF
v_gene: TRBV28
abundance: .
j_gene: TRBJ2-7
d_gene: TRBD2

CDR3nt: TGTGCCAGCAGCCTTGGCGGGAGGGGAAACACCATATATTTT
CDR3aa: CASSLGGRGNTIYF
v_gene: TRBV27
abundance: once
j_gene: TRBJ1-3
d_gene: .

CDR3nt: TGTGCCAGCAGTGAATATTCGGGGGGGATTATCGGAAACACCATATATTTT
CDR3aa: CASSEYSGGIIGNTIYF
v_gene: TRBV25-1
abundance: .
j_gene: TRBJ1-3
d_gene: .

CDR3nt: TGTGCCAGTAGTAGCACAGGGGTTTCGGACACTGAAGCTTTCTTT
CDR3aa: CASSSTGVSDTEAFF
v_gene: TRBV19
abundance: .
j_gene: TRBJ1-1
d_gene: TRBD1

CDR3nt: TGTGCCAGCAGCTTCCGTGGCGGGAGTTACGAGCAGTACTTC
CDR3aa: CASSFRGGSYEQYF
v_gene: TRBV5-4
abundance: .
j_gene: TRBJ2-7
d_gene: TRBD2

CDR3nt: TGTGCCAGCAGCCAAGATAGCGCTGGAAACACCATATATTTT
CDR3aa: CASSQDSAGNTIYF
v_gene: TRBV4-2
abundance: .
j_gene: TRBJ1-3
d_gene: .

CDR3nt: TGCGCCAGCAGCTCGGGACTAGCGGGGGCCGAGCAGTACTTC
CDR3aa: CASSSGLAGAEQYF
v_gene: TRBV5-1
abundance: .
j_gene: TRBJ2-7
d_gene: TRBD2

CDR3nt: TGTGCCAGCAGTCTCGGACTAGCGGGGTACAATGAGCAGTTCTTC
CDR3aa: CASSLGLAGYNEQFF
v_gene: TRBV6-5
abundance: .
j_gene: TRBJ2-1
d_gene: TRBD2

CDR3nt: TGCGCCAGCAGCCCAGGGACAGCGAAGGCCTCCTACGAGCAGTACTTC
CDR3aa: CASSPGTAKASYEQYF
v_gene: TRBV4-1
abundance: .
j_gene: TRBJ2-7
d_gene: TRBD1

CDR3nt: TGCGCCAGCAGCCAAGAGGTAGGAGTGAGCTCCTATAATTCACCCCTCCACTTT
CDR3aa: CASSQEVGVSSYNSPLHF
v_gene: TRBV4-1
abundance: .
j_gene: TRBJ1-6
d_gene: .

CDR3nt: TGTGCCAGCAGCTTAGGTCCGGGTCAGGGGACCCAGTACTTC
CDR3aa: CASSLGPGQGTQYF
v_gene: TRBV11-3
abundance: .
j_gene: TRBJ2-5
d_gene: .

CDR3nt: TGCGCCAGCACGCCAGTGGTTCAGCCCCAGCATTTT
CDR3aa: CASTPVVQPQHF
v_gene: TRBV10-1
abundance: .
j_gene: TRBJ1-5
d_gene: .

CDR3nt: TGTGCCAGCAGCACCCTTACAGGGGGCGCGCAGTTCTTC
CDR3aa: CASSTLTGGAQFF
v_gene: TRBV7-3
abundance: .
j_gene: TRBJ2-1
d_gene: TRBD1

CDR3nt: TGCGCCAGCAGCGCCACAGGGGGCGGTAATTCACCCCTCCACTTT
CDR3aa: CASSATGGGNSPLHF
v_gene: TRBV4-3
abundance: few
j_gene: TRBJ1-6
d_gene: TRBD1

CDR3nt: TGTGCCAGCAGCCAGACAGGACCTGGGGGCACGCAGTATTTT
CDR3aa: CASSQTGPGGTQYF
v_gene: TRBV7-2
abundance: .
j_gene: TRBJ2-3
d_gene: .

CDR3nt: TGTGCCAGCAGTGGGACATCTGAAAAACTGTTTTTT
CDR3aa: CASSGTSEKLFF
v_gene: TRBV6-1
abundance: .
j_gene: TRBJ1-4
d_gene: .

CDR3nt: TGTGCCAGCAAGGTGGGCCCAGATACGCAGTATTTT
CDR3aa: CASKVGPDTQYF
v_gene: TRBV27
abundance: .
j_gene: TRBJ2-3
d_gene: .

CDR3nt: TGCGCCAGCAGCCCCGGGGGGGTCAGCATGAACACTGAAGCTTTCTTT
CDR3aa: CASSPGGVSMNTEAFF
v_gene: TRBV5-1
abundance: .
j_gene: TRBJ1-1
d_gene: .

CDR3nt: TGTGCCAGCAGCTTAGATCCGGGAGGAGTCTATGGCTACACCTTC
CDR3aa: CASSLDPGGVYGYTF
v_gene: TRBV7-9
abundance: .
j_gene: TRBJ1-2
d_gene: .

CDR3nt: TGTGCCTGGAAGAACTCACAGGGTGATGGCTACACCTTC
CDR3aa: CAWKNSQGDGYTF
v_gene: TRBV30
abundance: .
j_gene: TRBJ1-2
d_gene: .

CDR3nt: TGTGCCAGCAGCTTACTCGGGGGGGCTTCCTACAATGAGCAGTTCTTC
CDR3aa: CASSLLGGASYNEQFF
v_gene: TRBV7-3
abundance: .
j_gene: TRBJ2-1
d_gene: TRBD2

CDR3nt: TGTGCCAGCAGTTCCTCGGACAGGGGATACACTGAAGCTTTCTTT
CDR3aa: CASSSSDRGYTEAFF
v_gene: TRBV6-6
abundance: .
j_gene: TRBJ1-1
d_gene: TRBD1

CDR3nt: TGCAGCGTCCAGGACAGGGAAGACTCACCCCTCCACTTT
CDR3aa: CSVQDREDSPLHF
v_gene: TRBV29-1
abundance: .
j_gene: TRBJ1-6
d_gene: TRBD1

CDR3nt: TGCGCCAGCAGCACTGGGACGGGGGGAACCGGGGAGCTGTTTTTT
CDR3aa: CASSTGTGGTGELFF
v_gene: TRBV5-1
abundance: .
j_gene: TRBJ2-2
d_gene: TRBD2

CDR3nt: TGTGCCACCCCGGGGGACAGGGATGGCTACACCTTC
CDR3aa: CATPGDRDGYTF
v_gene: TRBV28
abundance: .
j_gene: TRBJ1-2
d_gene: TRBD1